The 17 T cell receptor beta chains below come from one sample, sequenced in a study of shared clonotypes between healthy human individuals. Libraries were prepared by immunoSEQ multiplex PCR; TCRdb keeps only in-frame clonotypes and omits some of them. The top ten hold roughly 1.2% of the sample, which has about 1.4 million clones, roughly 97% seen once. The sequenced material came from naive CD4+ T cells sorted from blood. Subset indicated: CD45RA+ positively selected. The receptors were gathered from a man aged 25-45 years in good health.

V and J are TRBV9 and TRBJ2-1, with D perhaps TRBD2 (5 bases). Germline lookup yields CDR1 SGDLS and CDR2 YYNGEE. The CDR3 has 16 residues. V was pared by 3 bases and J by 1 base, with 14 bases between. CDR3 in amino acids: CASSALATHSYNEQFF. CDR3 DNA sequence: TGTGCCAGCAGCGCATTAGCGACCCATTCCTACAATGAGCAGTTCTTC.

The chain employs TRBV11-2 and TRBJ2-2, with 7 bases identical to TRBD1. V was clipped by 5 bases and J by 0 bases; unmatched bases: 6. Germline V gene data show CDR1 as SGHAT and CDR2 as FQNNGV. The CDR3 totals 16 residues. This CDR3 reads CASSQGVFANTGELFF. The DNA for the CDR3 is TGTGCCAGCAGCCAGGGGGTTTTCGCGAACACCGGGGAGCTGTTTTTT.

The V call is TRBV10-3, the J call TRBJ1-4, with 8 bases lining up with TRBD1. With 10 bases clipped from V and 3 bases from J, the junction kept 10 bases outside the gene matches. The CDR3 consists of 15 residues. The germline CDR1 and CDR2 sequences are ENHRY and SYGVKD. The CDR3 DNA is TGTGCCACATCTTCAATACAGGGGGCTAATGAAAAACTGTTTTTT. Amino acids: CATSSIQGANEKLFF.

The chain couples TRBV28 to TRBJ2-6; 7 bases line up with TRBD1. After removal of 5 bases from V and 1 base from J, the junction contained 8 bases not matched to a gene. Germline V lookup: CDR1 MDHEN, CDR2 SYDVKM. This CDR3 contains 17 residues. The CDR3 coding sequence is TGTGCCAGCAGTCCCCTAGAGGGACAGTCTGGGGCCAACGTCCTGACTTTC. Its translation: CASSPLEGQSGANVLTF.

This chain connects TRBV15 to TRBJ1-3; D remains unclear. The CDR3 sequence is 18 residues long. V shed 0 bases and J shed 0 bases, with 15 bases lying between them. Germline-derived CDR1 and CDR2 are LNHNV and YYDKDF (reference sequence). CDR3 residues: CATSRDPPRADSGNTIYF. The CDR3 DNA follows: TGTGCCACCAGCAGAGATCCTCCTCGGGCCGACTCTGGAAACACCATATATTTT.

The chain recombines TRBV30 with TRBJ2-1; 13 positions agree with TRBD2. V gave up 8 bases and J gave up 9 bases; unmatched junction bases: 13. Germline V gives CDR1 GTSNPN, CDR2 SVGIG (reference sequence). There are 15 residues in the CDR3. The CDR3 coding sequence is TGTGCCCACTCTACCGGACTAGCGGGAGTGGCTGAGCAGTTCTTC. It translates to CAHSTGLAGVAEQFF.

The CDR3 is CASSAVKGQKETQYF. CDR3 DNA: TGTGCCAGCAGCGCCGTCAAGGGGCAGAAAGAGACCCAGTACTTC. This chain joins TRBV9 and TRBJ2-5; TRBD1 is a possible D gene (5 bases). The CDR3 has 15 residues. Per the germline V gene, CDR1 is SGDLS and CDR2 is YYNGEE. The V end lost 3 bases, the J end lost 3 bases, and 15 bases lay between the germline ends. Complete variable domain (other parts from reference TRBV9 and TRBJ2-5): DSGVTQTPKHLITATGQRVTLRCSPRSGDLSVYWYQQSLDQGLQFLIQYYNGEERAKGNILERFSAQQFPDLHSELNLSSLELGDSALYFCASSAVKGQKETQYFGPGTRLLVL.

This chain uses TRBV29-1 with TRBJ1-1, with TRBD1 identical over 10 bases. The germline V gene has CDR1 SQVTM and CDR2 ANQGSEA. CDR3 size: 13 residues. The J segment lost 11 bases and the V segment lost 5 bases, leaving 11 bases of the junction unmatched. The CDR3 loop reads CSVSDTGTGDAFF. The CDR3 coding sequence is TGCAGCGTTTCTGACACCGGGACAGGGGACGCTTTCTTT.

Of note for this clone: One end of the junction fails to match germline, which may point to a read error. The V gene is TRBV7-9, the J gene TRBJ2-2, with D possibly TRBD2 on 5 matching bases. CDR1 is SEHNR, CDR2 FQNEAQ, per germline (reference sequence). The CDR3 spans 13 residues. The CDR3 nucleotides are TGTGCCAGCAGCTTAGTGGGCACCGGGGAGCTGCTTTTT. Protein: CASSLVGTGELLF.

The rearrangement joins TRBV30 to TRBJ2-2, with no clear D. The CDR3 spans 13 residues. Germline V CDR1 and CDR2: GTSNPN, SVGIG (reference sequence). V dropped 3 bases and J dropped 1 base, with 6 bases sitting between them. CDR3 protein: CAWRRLNTGELFF. The CDR3 DNA reads as TGTGCCTGGAGAAGGTTGAACACCGGGGAGCTGTTTTTT.

This chain connects TRBV28 to TRBJ2-5; TRBD1 aligns across 9 bases. In germline, CDR1 is MDHEN, CDR2 SYDVKM. V lost 2 bases to trimming and J lost 2 bases; unmatched junction nucleotides: 6. This CDR3 contains 16 residues. DNA for the CDR3: TGTGCCAGCAGTTTAAGGTACAGGGGGCTGCAAGAGACCCAGTACTTC. As protein: CASSLRYRGLQETQYF.

The chain has TRBV10-1 and TRBJ1-5; TRBD1 matches 7 bases. The length of the CDR3 is 16 residues. Germline V CDR1 and CDR2: WNHNN, SYGVQD (reference sequence). Germline trimming cut 5 bases from V and 1 base from J; bases unmatched to any gene: 8. CDR3 residues: CASSPDRPGSNQPQHF. CDR3 DNA: TGCGCCAGCAGTCCGGACAGGCCGGGGAGCAATCAGCCCCAGCATTTT.

V gene TRBV11-2 combines with J gene TRBJ2-5; 7 bases are shared with TRBD1. V lost 4 bases, J lost 4 bases, and 9 bases stayed unmatched. Germline values: CDR1 SGHAT, CDR2 FQNNGV. The length of the CDR3 is 15 residues. The CDR3 nucleotides are TGTGCCAGCAGCTGGGAACAGGGGTTAGGAGAGACCCAGTACTTC. It yields the protein CASSWEQGLGETQYF.

Turning to this clone: Other DNA sequences in the sample encode the same CDR3. This chain joins TRBV5-1 and TRBJ2-7; 10 bases align to TRBD2. V shed 3 bases and J 3 bases; nucleotides not matched to a gene: 3. The CDR3 sequence is 14 residues long. The germline CDR1 and CDR2 sequences are SGHRS and YFSETQ. The CDR3: CASSSAGGSYEQYF. In DNA, the CDR3 is TGCGCCAGCAGCTCAGCGGGAGGGAGCTACGAGCAGTACTTC.

V and J are TRBV2 and TRBJ1-2; 8 nucleotides align to TRBD1. Germline V gene sequence: CDR1 SNHLY, CDR2 FYNNEI. The ends lost 4 bases at V and 4 bases at J; junction bases unmatched: 2. The CDR3 is made up of 13 amino acids. CDR3 bases: TGTGCCAGCAGTGTTGGGACAGGCTATGGCTACACCTTC. Protein product: CASSVGTGYGYTF.

J is TRBJ2-7 and V is TRBV10-2; possible D gene TRBD2, 6 bases. The germline V gene encodes CDR1 WSHSY and CDR2 SAAADI. The CDR3 is made up of 15 amino acids. Trimming removed 3 bases from V and 6 bases from J, with 18 bases in between. CDR3 amino acids: CASSDFSGRGTEQYF. CDR3 nucleotide sequence: TGCGCCAGCAGTGATTTCAGCGGCCGGGGGACCGAGCAGTACTTC.

The V gene is TRBV2, the J gene TRBJ1-5; D gene unclear. This CDR3 comprises 13 residues. Germline CDR1 and CDR2: SNHLY and FYNNEI. Trimming left V 3 bases short and J 10 bases short, with 13 bases between. The CDR3 DNA follows: TGTGCCAGCAGTGAGGTCTTAGGCGGTCCCCAGCATTTT. As protein: CASSEVLGGPQHF.